This T cell receptor (beta chain) derives from a study of T-cell reconstitution after alpha-beta-depleted transplantation in children. Study-level findings and limits: It was reported that alpha-beta T cells came from several hundred expanded graft clones (about two months after transplant). One year post-transplant, T-cell counts and diversity were largely derived from T cells produced anew.

This clonotype was found once. No antigen is known for it. With V trimmed by 8 bases and J by 4 bases, 7 bases remained unmatched. CDR3 length equals 13 residues. Looked up from germline, CDR1 is DFQATT and CDR2 is SNEGSKA (reference sequence). Unique molecular identifiers were incorporated into the prepared TCRbeta library. TCRdb independently ran MiXCR on the PCR reads; one entry per CDR3 protein. The table shows 500,000 to 750,000 distinct CDR3 sequences, with roughly 13% occurring only once. The input for sequencing was PBMCs, mostly from graft donor cells, taken 360 days after TCRalphabeta/CD19-depleted stem cell transplant. The TCR originated in a male patient under 18 who had a stem cell transplant for acute myeloid leukemia, so the T cells may come from the graft donor. V gene TRBV20-1 combines with J gene TRBJ2-7, with 11 bases that match TRBD2. CDR3 protein: CSLRLAGTYEQYF. CDR3 bases: TGCAGTCTTCGACTAGCGGGAACGTACGAGCAGTACTTC.